The present T cell receptor (beta chain) was sequenced within a study of response to subunit inactivated influenza vaccine. Study observations and caveats: It was the authors' suggestion that each seasonal influenza vaccination recruits few new T cells.

This CDR3 spans 14 amino acids. Per the germline V gene, CDR1 is MNHEY and CDR2 is SMNVEV (reference sequence). Deletions cut 6 bases from V and 4 bases from J, with 13 bases between. TCRdb redid the calling of the RT-PCR reads with MiXCR, one entry per CDR3 protein. The repertoire has about 520,000 distinct CDR3 sequences, 7.2% of them found once; the top ten carry over 10%. As concerns this clonotype: Antigen: not known.

V and J are TRBV27 and TRBJ2-1, with D hard to call. This receptor was taken from a man between 50 and 70 years old who received an inactivated influenza vaccine. This material consisted of PBMCs from blood, taken around 25 months after vaccination. The chain's CDR3 is CASRGVLMYNEQFF. The CDR3 nucleotides read TGTGCCAGCAGAGGTGTTCTTATGTACAATGAGCAGTTCTTC.